These 8 T cell receptor beta chains were sequenced from one sample in a study of CD8+ T cells in alopecia areata. Investigators isolated RNA and reverse transcribed it into cDNA to act as the sequencing template. The data were produced by immunoSEQ multiplex PCR, yet TCRdb's version contains in-frame clones alone and is incomplete. This sample has 90,000 to 120,000 clones, with less than 90% found just once. Noted treatment: oral pan-JAK inhibitor, 5-10 mg twice daily. Sample: CD8+ T cells sorted from blood, taken at week 24, from a patient treated with tofacitinib. The receptors originated from a human donor with alopecia areata.

The chain is built from TRBV7-9 and TRBJ2-7, with unresolved D. This CDR3 is 15 amino acids long. Per germline, CDR1 SEHNR and CDR2 FQNEAQ (reference sequence). Trimming took off 5 bases at V and 1 base at J, with 15 bases between the two ends. CDR3 amino acids: CASSPRHRTSYEQYF. DNA of the CDR3: TGTGCCAGCAGCCCCCGACACCGCACTTCCTACGAGCAGTACTTC. Variable domain in full (rest from reference TRBV7-9 and TRBJ2-7): DTGVSQNPRHKITKRGQNVTFRCDPISEHNRLYWYRQTLGQGPEFLTYFQNEAQLEKSRLLSDRFSAERPKGSFSTLEIQRTEQGDSAMYLCASSPRHRTSYEQYFGPGTRLTVT.

The chain employs TRBV4-1 and TRBJ2-7; 7 bases are a match to TRBD2. This CDR3 is built from 15 residues. The ends lost 2 bases at V and 6 bases at J; junction bases unmatched: 10. Germline loops: CDR1 MGHRA, CDR2 YSYEKL. The DNA for the CDR3 is TGCGCCAGCAGCCAACGGGACTACTCTATGGGCGAGCAGTACTTC. Protein sequence: CASSQRDYSMGEQYF.

The chain couples TRBV7-9 to TRBJ2-7; 11 bases are a match to TRBD1. In germline, CDR1 is SEHNR, CDR2 FQNEAQ (reference sequence). V lost 7 bases and J lost 0; bases outside the gene matches: 14. The CDR3 is made up of 18 amino acids. The CDR3: CASKGPDRGHPSSYEQYF. CDR3 sequence (DNA): TGTGCCAGCAAGGGTCCGGACAGGGGGCACCCAAGCTCCTACGAGCAGTACTTC. Variable domain in full (rest from reference TRBV7-9 and TRBJ2-7): DTGVSQNPRHKITKRGQNVTFRCDPISEHNRLYWYRQTLGQGPEFLTYFQNEAQLEKSRLLSDRFSAERPKGSFSTLEIQRTEQGDSAMYLCASKGPDRGHPSSYEQYFGPGTRLTVT.

The chain is built from TRBV7-9 and TRBJ1-1, with D possibly matching TRBD1 (6 bases). The germline gives CDR1 SEHNR, CDR2 FQNEAQ (reference sequence). CDR3 size: 12 residues. V was pared by 8 bases and J by 7 bases, with 14 bases between. The CDR3 DNA reads TGTGCCAGCTCCCTGCGGACAGTTGAAGCTTTCTTT. Its translation: CASSLRTVEAFF.

This sequence joins TRBV27 and TRBJ2-1; D gene ambiguous. Between the trimmed V and J ends, which lost 6 bases and 9 bases, there was a span of 18 bases. The CDR3 is made up of 14 amino acids. Germline assignment: CDR1 MNHEY and CDR2 SMNVEV (reference sequence). This CDR3 is CASRAPIMRSEQFF. CDR3 nucleotide sequence: TGTGCCAGCAGAGCTCCTATTATGAGGAGTGAGCAGTTCTTC.

The chain uses TRBV7-2 and TRBJ2-5; TRBD2 aligns across 11 bases. Trimming cost V 5 bases and J 0 bases; bases outside gene matches: 11. CDR1 is SGHTA and CDR2 is FQGNSA in the germline V gene. This CDR3 contains 18 residues. The CDR3 nucleotides are TGTGCCAGCAGCCGATATCCGACTAGCGGGACGTACCAAGAGACCCAGTACTTC. Translation gives CASSRYPTSGTYQETQYF.

The V call is TRBV5-4, the J call TRBJ2-5, with TRBD2 matching over 11 bases. J gave up 7 bases and V 4 bases, and 12 bases lay outside the gene matches. The CDR3 consists of 16 residues. CDR1 and CDR2 from the germline V gene are SGHNT and YYREEE (reference sequence). CDR3 bases: TGTGCCAGCAGCCAAGGGTCTAGCGGGGGGCGATGGACCCAGTACTTC. Encoded protein: CASSQGSSGGRWTQYF.

This clone was seen only once. This sequence joins TRBV27 and TRBJ2-7; 9 nucleotides match TRBD1. The junction had 2 bases not matched to a gene; V was cut back by 3 bases and J by 2 bases. From germline, CDR1 is MNHEY and CDR2 SMNVEV (reference sequence). There are 14 residues in the CDR3. For the CDR3, the DNA is TGTGCCAGCAGTTTTGGACAGGGGACCTACGAGCAGTACTTC. Protein: CASSFGQGTYEQYF.